This is a list of T cell receptor beta chains from one sample in a study of T cell responses to AZD1222 COVID-19 vaccine. Only in-frame clones appear in the TCRdb table, and some are missing; sequencing was by immunoSEQ multiplex PCR. The data show under 200,000 clones, around 92% seen once. The sample in question was peripheral blood, obtained 28 days after the second AZD1222 dose. These receptors all come from an adult who received the AZD1222 COVID-19 vaccine. Both conserved end residues are part of each CDR3. D genes are given only for firm matches. Clone size is not always given. Where it is, it says once, few, many or a class for expanded clones.

v_call: TRBV12-3/TRBV12-4
clone_size: -
j_call: TRBJ1-2
d_call: -
cdr3_nt: TGTGCCAGCACTCGGGACTCTCGCTACACCTTC
cdr3_aa: CASTRDSRYTF

v_call: TRBV7-2
clone_size: -
j_call: TRBJ2-1
d_call: -
cdr3_nt: TGTGCCAGCAGCTCCCGAACTAGGAATGAGCAGTTCTTC
cdr3_aa: CASSSRTRNEQFF

v_call: TRBV27
clone_size: -
j_call: TRBJ1-5
d_call: -
cdr3_nt: TGTGCCAGCAGTTTACTAGGGGACAATCAGCCCCAGCATTTT
cdr3_aa: CASSLLGDNQPQHF

v_call: TRBV6-2/TRBV6-3
clone_size: -
j_call: TRBJ1-6
d_call: -
cdr3_nt: TGTGCCAGCAGTTCCCCCGGCTGGCGGTCACCCCTCCACTTT
cdr3_aa: CASSSPGWRSPLHF

v_call: TRBV27
clone_size: -
j_call: TRBJ1-5
d_call: TRBD1
cdr3_nt: TGTGCCAGCATCGGGACAGATAATCAGCCCCAGCATTTT
cdr3_aa: CASIGTDNQPQHF

v_call: TRBV7-2
clone_size: -
j_call: TRBJ2-7
d_call: -
cdr3_nt: TGTGCCAGCAGCCCTAGAGGAGGGCGTTACTACGAGCAGTACTTC
cdr3_aa: CASSPRGGRYYEQYF

v_call: TRBV5-4
clone_size: -
j_call: TRBJ2-5
d_call: TRBD1
cdr3_nt: TGTGCCAGCAGCTTGGCGGGGTGGGGACAGGGTCAAGAGACCCAGTACTTC
cdr3_aa: CASSLAGWGQGQETQYF

v_call: TRBV6-6
clone_size: -
j_call: TRBJ1-6
d_call: TRBD1
cdr3_nt: TGTGCCAGCAGTCGAGGGACCGACAGGGCGACTCCCGGCTCACCCCTCCACTTT
cdr3_aa: CASSRGTDRATPGSPLHF

v_call: TRBV7-9
clone_size: once
j_call: TRBJ2-5
d_call: -
cdr3_nt: TGTGCCAGCAGCTTAGCGTTGGAGACCCAGTACTTC
cdr3_aa: CASSLALETQYF

v_call: TRBV10-3
clone_size: -
j_call: TRBJ2-1
d_call: TRBD2
cdr3_nt: TGTGCCATCAGTAGACTAGCGGGCCCCTACAATGAGCAGTTCTTC
cdr3_aa: CAISRLAGPYNEQFF

v_call: TRBV11-1
clone_size: -
j_call: TRBJ2-7
d_call: TRBD1
cdr3_nt: TGTGCCAGCAGCTTAGAGGCCCCGGGACAGGGCTACGAGCAGTACTTC
cdr3_aa: CASSLEAPGQGYEQYF

v_call: TRBV7-6
clone_size: few
j_call: TRBJ2-7
d_call: -
cdr3_nt: TGTGCCAGCAGCCCCTCGCAGGGGAACGAGCAGTACTTC
cdr3_aa: CASSPSQGNEQYF

v_call: TRBV11-2
clone_size: -
j_call: TRBJ1-4
d_call: -
cdr3_nt: TGTGCCAGCAGCTCTAATTATGCAACTAATGAAAAACTGTTTTTT
cdr3_aa: CASSSNYATNEKLFF

v_call: TRBV19
clone_size: -
j_call: TRBJ1-1
d_call: -
cdr3_nt: TGTGCCAGTAAACAGGGCCGCACTGAAGCTTTCTTT
cdr3_aa: CASKQGRTEAFF

v_call: TRBV5-6
clone_size: -
j_call: TRBJ1-1
d_call: -
cdr3_nt: TGTGCCAGCAGCTTGGGGACAGCGAACACTGAAGCTTTCTTT
cdr3_aa: CASSLGTANTEAFF

v_call: TRBV7-9
clone_size: -
j_call: TRBJ1-1
d_call: -
cdr3_nt: TGTGCCAGCAGCCCCGGGACGGTCGAAGCTTTCTTT
cdr3_aa: CASSPGTVEAFF

v_call: TRBV7-9
clone_size: -
j_call: TRBJ1-1
d_call: -
cdr3_nt: TGTGCCAGCAGCTTAGGTAGGGGGAACACTGAAGCTTTCTTT
cdr3_aa: CASSLGRGNTEAFF

v_call: TRBV6-5
clone_size: -
j_call: TRBJ2-3
d_call: -
cdr3_nt: TGTGCCAGCAGTTACACGCCAGGGTCGGGCACAGATACGCAGTATTTT
cdr3_aa: CASSYTPGSGTDTQYF

v_call: TRBV5-1
clone_size: -
j_call: TRBJ2-5
d_call: -
cdr3_nt: TGCGCCAGCAGCTTTGGCGGGCGGGAGACCCAGTACTTC
cdr3_aa: CASSFGGRETQYF

v_call: TRBV6-5
clone_size: -
j_call: TRBJ1-4
d_call: -
cdr3_nt: TGTGCCAGCAGTTATTTCCAACCGCCAACTAATGAAAAACTGTTTTTT
cdr3_aa: CASSYFQPPTNEKLFF

v_call: TRBV30
clone_size: -
j_call: TRBJ2-7
d_call: TRBD2
cdr3_nt: TGTGCCTGGGAAACTAGCGGGAGGGTCGTGGGCGAGCAGTACTTC
cdr3_aa: CAWETSGRVVGEQYF

v_call: TRBV30
clone_size: -
j_call: TRBJ1-1
d_call: TRBD1
cdr3_nt: TGTGCCTGGGCAGGGGGCGGAGCTGAAGCTTTCTTT
cdr3_aa: CAWAGGGAEAFF

v_call: TRBV6-5
clone_size: -
j_call: TRBJ1-2
d_call: -
cdr3_nt: TGTGCCAGTCTGGGGGGCGTGGGCTATGGCTACACCTTC
cdr3_aa: CASLGGVGYGYTF

v_call: TRBV10-3
clone_size: -
j_call: TRBJ2-5
d_call: -
cdr3_nt: TGTGCCATCAGTGAGTCGGGGGCCGGACTATTTAAGACCCAGTACTTC
cdr3_aa: CAISESGAGLFKTQYF

v_call: TRBV4-1
clone_size: -
j_call: TRBJ2-3
d_call: TRBD2
cdr3_nt: TGCGCCAGCAGCCAAGATAGGATTACTAGCGGTACGCAGTATTTT
cdr3_aa: CASSQDRITSGTQYF

v_call: TRBV6-5
clone_size: -
j_call: TRBJ1-3
d_call: -
cdr3_nt: TGTGCCAGCTGTCGGGCGGGGGGAAACACCATATATTTT
cdr3_aa: CASCRAGGNTIYF

v_call: TRBV27
clone_size: -
j_call: TRBJ2-7
d_call: TRBD1
cdr3_nt: TGTGCCAGCAGTTTATCGGGACAGGGGGCTGGCGAGCAGTACTTC
cdr3_aa: CASSLSGQGAGEQYF

v_call: TRBV6-2/TRBV6-3
clone_size: many
j_call: TRBJ2-1
d_call: -
cdr3_nt: TGTGCCAGCAGCGTCCGGGAGCACAATGAGCAGTTCTTC
cdr3_aa: CASSVREHNEQFF

v_call: TRBV5-4
clone_size: -
j_call: TRBJ1-1
d_call: -
cdr3_nt: TGTGCCAGCAGCTTGGCTCTGGGGGGGGCGCGCACTGAAGCTTTCTTT
cdr3_aa: CASSLALGGARTEAFF

v_call: TRBV19
clone_size: once
j_call: TRBJ2-6
d_call: -
cdr3_nt: TGTGCCAGTAGCCATAGCTTGGGAAGGTTGTCTGGGGCCAACGTCCTGACTTTC
cdr3_aa: CASSHSLGRLSGANVLTF

v_call: TRBV14
clone_size: once
j_call: TRBJ1-5
d_call: -
cdr3_nt: TGTGCCAGCAGCCAAGAAGGTCAGCCCCAGCATTTT
cdr3_aa: CASSQEGQPQHF

v_call: TRBV5-1
clone_size: -
j_call: TRBJ2-7
d_call: TRBD1
cdr3_nt: TGCGCCAGCAGCTCCCTACTACCGGACAGGGGGAACTACGAGCAGTACTTC
cdr3_aa: CASSSLLPDRGNYEQYF

v_call: TRBV27
clone_size: -
j_call: TRBJ1-5
d_call: TRBD1
cdr3_nt: TGTGCCAGCAGTTTAACAGGGGCAAATCAGCCCCAGCATTTT
cdr3_aa: CASSLTGANQPQHF

v_call: TRBV5-8
clone_size: -
j_call: TRBJ2-7
d_call: -
cdr3_nt: TGTGCCAGCAGCCATGGGGGTACACGCGCCGACTACGAGCAGTACTTC
cdr3_aa: CASSHGGTRADYEQYF

v_call: TRBV2
clone_size: -
j_call: TRBJ2-3
d_call: -
cdr3_nt: TGTGCCAGCAGTGAAGAAACGGGCAGGGCAGATACGCAGTATTTT
cdr3_aa: CASSEETGRADTQYF

v_call: TRBV6-5
clone_size: -
j_call: TRBJ1-1
d_call: TRBD1
cdr3_nt: TGTGCCAGCAGCCTCACAGGGGCGGCGAACACTGAAGCTTTCTTT
cdr3_aa: CASSLTGAANTEAFF

v_call: TRBV7-8
clone_size: -
j_call: TRBJ1-3
d_call: TRBD1
cdr3_nt: TGTGCCAGCTTAAGGGGGCCTGGAAACACCATATATTTT
cdr3_aa: CASLRGPGNTIYF

v_call: TRBV7-8
clone_size: -
j_call: TRBJ1-5
d_call: -
cdr3_nt: TGTGCCAGCAGCCTAGCCGAGGGGCGGCGCAATCAGCCCCAGCATTTT
cdr3_aa: CASSLAEGRRNQPQHF

v_call: TRBV7-9
clone_size: -
j_call: TRBJ1-3
d_call: TRBD1
cdr3_nt: TGTGCCAGCAGCTTAGAGGGGGCAGGTGGAAACACCATATATTTT
cdr3_aa: CASSLEGAGGNTIYF

v_call: TRBV5-8
clone_size: once
j_call: TRBJ1-5
d_call: -
cdr3_nt: TGTGCCAGCAGCTTCGGCAGGGGCAATCAGCCCCAGCATTTT
cdr3_aa: CASSFGRGNQPQHF

v_call: TRBV27
clone_size: -
j_call: TRBJ1-5
d_call: TRBD1
cdr3_nt: TGTGCCAGCAGTCCCGACAGGGGCGGAAGCAATCAGCCCCAGCATTTT
cdr3_aa: CASSPDRGGSNQPQHF

v_call: TRBV4-1
clone_size: -
j_call: TRBJ1-2
d_call: -
cdr3_nt: TGCGCCAGCAGCCAAGAAATCCGACCCAACTATGGCTACACCTTC
cdr3_aa: CASSQEIRPNYGYTF

v_call: TRBV20-1
clone_size: -
j_call: TRBJ2-3
d_call: -
cdr3_nt: TGCAGTGCTAGTTCGGGGCGCGGAATCTTGGATACGCAGTATTTT
cdr3_aa: CSASSGRGILDTQYF

v_call: TRBV19
clone_size: -
j_call: TRBJ2-5
d_call: -
cdr3_nt: TGTGCCAGTAGTAATAGCCACCAAGAGACCCAGTACTTC
cdr3_aa: CASSNSHQETQYF

v_call: TRBV5-1
clone_size: -
j_call: TRBJ2-1
d_call: TRBD2
cdr3_nt: TGCGCCAGCAGCTTTCTCCCAACACCCACCAGACTAGCGGGAGGACGCAATGAGCAGTTCTTC
cdr3_aa: CASSFLPTPTRLAGGRNEQFF

v_call: TRBV7-2
clone_size: -
j_call: TRBJ2-7
d_call: -
cdr3_nt: TGTGCCAGCAGCTTGAAGTGGGACTACGAGCAGTACTTC
cdr3_aa: CASSLKWDYEQYF

v_call: TRBV18
clone_size: -
j_call: TRBJ2-5
d_call: -
cdr3_nt: TGTGCCAGCTCCCGGGGCGCACAAGAGACCCAGTACTTC
cdr3_aa: CASSRGAQETQYF

v_call: TRBV6-2/TRBV6-3
clone_size: -
j_call: TRBJ2-4
d_call: -
cdr3_nt: TGTGCCAGCAGTCCCCGCGGGGATAGTAAAAACATTCAGTACTTC
cdr3_aa: CASSPRGDSKNIQYF

v_call: TRBV29-1
clone_size: -
j_call: TRBJ1-5
d_call: -
cdr3_nt: TGCAGCGTTGGAGACCCCCTTAGCAATCAGCCCCAGCATTTT
cdr3_aa: CSVGDPLSNQPQHF

v_call: TRBV4-1
clone_size: once
j_call: TRBJ2-3
d_call: -
cdr3_nt: TGCGCCAGCAGTCAAGATAGGGATACGCAGTATTTT
cdr3_aa: CASSQDRDTQYF

v_call: TRBV13
clone_size: once
j_call: TRBJ1-2
d_call: TRBD1
cdr3_nt: TGTGCCAGCATCCGACAGGGGGCTTCCTATGGCTACACCTTC
cdr3_aa: CASIRQGASYGYTF

v_call: TRBV28
clone_size: once
j_call: TRBJ1-2
d_call: -
cdr3_nt: TGTGCCAGCAGGGTTGAAGGGGGTCTGAACTATGGCTACACCTTC
cdr3_aa: CASRVEGGLNYGYTF

v_call: TRBV5-1
clone_size: -
j_call: TRBJ2-3
d_call: -
cdr3_nt: TGCGCCAGCAGATTCTTGGACTCCTCGGGGACGCAGTATTTT
cdr3_aa: CASRFLDSSGTQYF

v_call: TRBV5-6
clone_size: once
j_call: TRBJ2-7
d_call: -
cdr3_nt: TGTGCCAGCAGCTTGGGGAGAGCCTACGAGCAGTACTTC
cdr3_aa: CASSLGRAYEQYF

v_call: TRBV7-8
clone_size: -
j_call: TRBJ1-3
d_call: -
cdr3_nt: TGTGCCAGCAGCTCCAGGGTCGGTACTGGAAACACCATATATTTT
cdr3_aa: CASSSRVGTGNTIYF